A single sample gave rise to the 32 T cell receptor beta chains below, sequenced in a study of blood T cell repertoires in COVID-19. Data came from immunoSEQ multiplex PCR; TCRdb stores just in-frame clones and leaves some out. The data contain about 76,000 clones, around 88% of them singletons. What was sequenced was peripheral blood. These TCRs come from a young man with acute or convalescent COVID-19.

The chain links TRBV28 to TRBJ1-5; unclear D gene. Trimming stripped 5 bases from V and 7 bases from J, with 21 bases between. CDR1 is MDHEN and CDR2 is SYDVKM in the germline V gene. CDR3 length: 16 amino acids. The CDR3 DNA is TGTGCCAGCAGTCCCCGGGGAGGGAGGGCCTGGCAGCCCCAGCATTTT. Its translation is CASSPRGGRAWQPQHF.

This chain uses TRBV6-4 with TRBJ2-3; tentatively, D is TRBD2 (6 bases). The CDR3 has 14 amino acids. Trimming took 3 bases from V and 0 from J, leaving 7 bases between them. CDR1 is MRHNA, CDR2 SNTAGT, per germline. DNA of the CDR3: TGTGCCAGCAGTGAAAGCGGGAGCACAGATACGCAGTATTTT. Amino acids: CASSESGSTDTQYF.

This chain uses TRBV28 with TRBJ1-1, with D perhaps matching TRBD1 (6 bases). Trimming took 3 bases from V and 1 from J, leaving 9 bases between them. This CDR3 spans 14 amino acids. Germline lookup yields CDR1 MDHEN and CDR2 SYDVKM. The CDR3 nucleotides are TGTGCCAGCAGTTTCAGAGGGGGGAACACTGAAGCTTTCTTT. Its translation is CASSFRGGNTEAFF.

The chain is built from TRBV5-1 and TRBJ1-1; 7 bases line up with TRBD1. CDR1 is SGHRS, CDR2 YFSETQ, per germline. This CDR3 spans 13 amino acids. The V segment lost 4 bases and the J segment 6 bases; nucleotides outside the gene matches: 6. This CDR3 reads CASSIQGRSEAFF. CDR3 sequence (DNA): TGCGCCAGCAGCATACAGGGGAGGTCTGAAGCTTTCTTT.

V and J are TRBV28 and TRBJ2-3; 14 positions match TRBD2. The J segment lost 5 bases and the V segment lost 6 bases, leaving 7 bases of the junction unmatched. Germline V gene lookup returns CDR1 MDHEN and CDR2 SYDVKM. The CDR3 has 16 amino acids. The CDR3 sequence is CASSPGLAGDIDTQYF. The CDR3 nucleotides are TGTGCCAGCAGCCCGGGACTAGCGGGAGATATAGATACGCAGTATTTT.

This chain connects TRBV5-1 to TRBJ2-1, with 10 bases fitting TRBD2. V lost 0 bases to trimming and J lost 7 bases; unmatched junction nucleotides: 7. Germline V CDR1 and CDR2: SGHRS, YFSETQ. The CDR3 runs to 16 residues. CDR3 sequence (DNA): TGCGCCAGCAGCTTGGGAGCGGGAGGGCCGTTGAATGAGCAGTTCTTC. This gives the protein CASSLGAGGPLNEQFF.

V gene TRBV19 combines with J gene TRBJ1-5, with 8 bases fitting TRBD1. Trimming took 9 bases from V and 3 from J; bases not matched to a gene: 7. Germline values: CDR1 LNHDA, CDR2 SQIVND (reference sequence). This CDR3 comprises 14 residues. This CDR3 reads CASLGQAINQPQHF. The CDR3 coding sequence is TGTGCCAGCTTGGGACAGGCAATCAATCAGCCCCAGCATTTT.

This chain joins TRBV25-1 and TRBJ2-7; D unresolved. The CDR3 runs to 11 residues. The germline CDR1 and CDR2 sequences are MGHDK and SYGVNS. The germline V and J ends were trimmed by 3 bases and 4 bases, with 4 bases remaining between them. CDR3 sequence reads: CASSDMYEQYF. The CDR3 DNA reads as TGTGCCAGCAGTGATATGTACGAGCAGTACTTC.

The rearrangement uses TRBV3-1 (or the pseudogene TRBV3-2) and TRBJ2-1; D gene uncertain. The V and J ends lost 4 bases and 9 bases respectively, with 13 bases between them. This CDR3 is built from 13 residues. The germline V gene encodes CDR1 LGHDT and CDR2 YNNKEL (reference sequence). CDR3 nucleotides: TGTGCCAGCAGCCCCTCTTCGGTGGTTGAGCAGTTCTTC. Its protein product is CASSPSSVVEQFF.

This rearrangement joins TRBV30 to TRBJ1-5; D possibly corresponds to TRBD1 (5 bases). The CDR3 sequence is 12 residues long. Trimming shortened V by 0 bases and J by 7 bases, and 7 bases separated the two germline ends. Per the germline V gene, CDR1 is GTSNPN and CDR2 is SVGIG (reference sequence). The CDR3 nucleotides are TGTGCCTGGAGTGTCCAGGGACAGCCCCAGCATTTT. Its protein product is CAWSVQGQPQHF.

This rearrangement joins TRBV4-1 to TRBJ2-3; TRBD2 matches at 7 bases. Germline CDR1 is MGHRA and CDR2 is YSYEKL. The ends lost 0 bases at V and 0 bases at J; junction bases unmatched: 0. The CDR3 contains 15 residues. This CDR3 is CASSQELASTDTQYF. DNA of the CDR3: TGCGCCAGCAGCCAAGAACTAGCGAGCACAGATACGCAGTATTTT.

The chain's CDR3 is CASSPGQASSYEQYF. CDR3 DNA: TGTGCCAGCTCACCGGGACAGGCAAGCTCCTACGAGCAGTACTTC. V and J are TRBV18 and TRBJ2-7; 8 positions agree with TRBD1. The CDR3 length is 15 residues. Germline V CDR1 and CDR2: KGHSH, LQKENI. The junction had 4 bases not matched to a gene; V was cut back by 3 bases and J by 0 bases.

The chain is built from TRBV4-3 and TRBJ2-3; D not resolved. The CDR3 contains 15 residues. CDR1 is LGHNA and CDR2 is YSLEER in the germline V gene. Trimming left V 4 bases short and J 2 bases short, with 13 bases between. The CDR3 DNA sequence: TGCGCCAGCAGCCCGAAGTTGGCCTTCACAGATACGCAGTATTTT. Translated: CASSPKLAFTDTQYF.

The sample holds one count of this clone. CDR3 DNA sequence: TGTGCCCGAAGAGAGGGTTCTAGAGGCTACACCTTC. Its translation is CARREGSRGYTF. V usage is TRBV2 and J usage is TRBJ1-2; D unresolved. CDR1 is SNHLY and CDR2 is FYNNEI in the germline V gene. The CDR3 runs to 12 residues. V was cut by 11 bases and J by 8 bases, with 18 bases left in between.

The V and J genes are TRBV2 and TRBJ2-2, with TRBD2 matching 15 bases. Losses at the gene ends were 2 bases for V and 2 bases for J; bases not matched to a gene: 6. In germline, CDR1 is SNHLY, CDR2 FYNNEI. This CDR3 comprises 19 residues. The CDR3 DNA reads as TGTGCCAGCAGTGAACCCCGGACTAGCGGGAGGGCCAACACCGGGGAGCTGTTTTTT. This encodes CASSEPRTSGRANTGELFF.

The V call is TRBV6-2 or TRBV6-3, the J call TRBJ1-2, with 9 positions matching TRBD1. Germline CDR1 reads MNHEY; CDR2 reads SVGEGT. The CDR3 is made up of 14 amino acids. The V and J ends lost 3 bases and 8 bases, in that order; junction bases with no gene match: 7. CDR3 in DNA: TGTGCCAGCAGTTATATTGGGACAGGGATCGGCTACACCTTC. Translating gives CASSYIGTGIGYTF.

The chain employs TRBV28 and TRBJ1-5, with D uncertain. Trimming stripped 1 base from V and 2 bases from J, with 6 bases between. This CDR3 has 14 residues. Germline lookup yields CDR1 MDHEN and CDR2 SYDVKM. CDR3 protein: CASSLLSGNQPQHF. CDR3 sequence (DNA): TGTGCCAGCAGTTTATTGTCTGGCAATCAGCCCCAGCATTTT.

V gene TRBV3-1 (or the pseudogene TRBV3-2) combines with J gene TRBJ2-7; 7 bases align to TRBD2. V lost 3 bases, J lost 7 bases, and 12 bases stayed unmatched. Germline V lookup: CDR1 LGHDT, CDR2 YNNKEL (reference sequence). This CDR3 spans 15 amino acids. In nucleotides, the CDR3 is TGTGCCAGCAGCCAGGCGAGCGGGGCAGGGCAGGAGCAGTACTTC. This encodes CASSQASGAGQEQYF.

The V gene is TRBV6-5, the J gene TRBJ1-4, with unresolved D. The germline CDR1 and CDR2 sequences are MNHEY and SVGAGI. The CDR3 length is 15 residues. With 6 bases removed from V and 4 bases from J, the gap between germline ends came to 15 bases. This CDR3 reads CASSNVRSGNEKLFF. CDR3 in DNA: TGTGCCAGCAGCAACGTGAGATCGGGTAATGAAAAACTGTTTTTT.

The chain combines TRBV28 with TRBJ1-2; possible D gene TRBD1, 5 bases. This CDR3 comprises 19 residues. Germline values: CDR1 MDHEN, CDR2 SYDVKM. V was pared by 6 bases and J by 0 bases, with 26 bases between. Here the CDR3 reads CASRIGALILTRANYGYTF. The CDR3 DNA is TGTGCCAGCAGGATAGGGGCGCTGATCCTCACCCGCGCTAACTATGGCTACACCTTC.

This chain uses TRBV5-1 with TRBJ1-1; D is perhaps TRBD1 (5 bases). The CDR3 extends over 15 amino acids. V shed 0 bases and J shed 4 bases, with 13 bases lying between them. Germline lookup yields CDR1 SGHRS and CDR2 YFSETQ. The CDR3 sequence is CASSLAGGVGTEAFF. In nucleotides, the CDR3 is TGCGCCAGCAGCTTGGCGGGGGGTGTAGGCACTGAAGCTTTCTTT.

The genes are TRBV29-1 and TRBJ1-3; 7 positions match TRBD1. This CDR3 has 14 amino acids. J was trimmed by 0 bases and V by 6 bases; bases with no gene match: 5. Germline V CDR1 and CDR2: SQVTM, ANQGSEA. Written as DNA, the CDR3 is TGCAGCGTCCGCCGGGACAGCTCTGGAAACACCATATATTTT. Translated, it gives CSVRRDSSGNTIYF.

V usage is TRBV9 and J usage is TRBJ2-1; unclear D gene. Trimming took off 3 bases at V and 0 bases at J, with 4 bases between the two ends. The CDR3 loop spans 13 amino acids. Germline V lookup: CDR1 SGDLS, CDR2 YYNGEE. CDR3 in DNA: TGTGCCAGCAGCGGGAGCTCCTACAATGAGCAGTTCTTC. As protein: CASSGSSYNEQFF. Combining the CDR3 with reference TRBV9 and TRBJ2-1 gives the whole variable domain DSGVTQTPKHLITATGQRVTLRCSPRSGDLSVYWYQQSLDQGLQFLIQYYNGEERAKGNILERFSAQQFPDLHSELNLSSLELGDSALYFCASSGSSYNEQFFGPGTRLTVL.

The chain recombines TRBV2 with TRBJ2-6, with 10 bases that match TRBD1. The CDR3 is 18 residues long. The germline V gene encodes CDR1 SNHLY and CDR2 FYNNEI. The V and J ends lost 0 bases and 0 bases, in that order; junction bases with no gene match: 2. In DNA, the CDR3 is TGTGCCAGCAGTGAAGCGGACAGGGGGGTCTCTGGGGCCAACGTCCTGACTTTC. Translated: CASSEADRGVSGANVLTF.

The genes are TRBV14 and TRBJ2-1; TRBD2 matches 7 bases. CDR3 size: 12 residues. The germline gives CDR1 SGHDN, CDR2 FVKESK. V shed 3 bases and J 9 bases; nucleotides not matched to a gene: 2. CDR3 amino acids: CASSHGGSEQFF. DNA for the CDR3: TGTGCCAGCAGCCACGGGGGGTCTGAGCAGTTCTTC.

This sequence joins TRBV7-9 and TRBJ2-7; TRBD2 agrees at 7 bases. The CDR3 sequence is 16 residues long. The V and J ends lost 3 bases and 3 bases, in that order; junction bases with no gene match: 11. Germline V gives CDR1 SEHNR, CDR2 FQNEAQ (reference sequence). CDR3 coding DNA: TGTGCCAGCAGCTTGGGCGAGGGAGGGCAAAACTACGAGCAGTACTTC. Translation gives CASSLGEGGQNYEQYF.

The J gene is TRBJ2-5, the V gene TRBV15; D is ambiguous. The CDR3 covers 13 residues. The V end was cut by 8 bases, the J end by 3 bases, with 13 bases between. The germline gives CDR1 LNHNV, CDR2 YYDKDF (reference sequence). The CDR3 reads CATRNRDKETQYF. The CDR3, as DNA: TGTGCCACCCGTAACAGAGACAAAGAGACCCAGTACTTC.

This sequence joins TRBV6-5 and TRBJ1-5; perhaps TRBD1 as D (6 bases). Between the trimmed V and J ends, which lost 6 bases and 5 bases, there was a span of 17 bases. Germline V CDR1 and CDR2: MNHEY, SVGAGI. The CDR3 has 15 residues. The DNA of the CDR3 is TGTGCCAGCAGCTTCCTTTGGGGGGGGCATCAGCCCCAGCATTTT. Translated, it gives CASSFLWGGHQPQHF.

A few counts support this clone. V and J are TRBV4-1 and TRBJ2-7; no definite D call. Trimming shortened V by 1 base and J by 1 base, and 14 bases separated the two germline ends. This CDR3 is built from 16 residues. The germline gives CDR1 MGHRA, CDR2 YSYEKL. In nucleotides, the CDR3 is TGCGCCAGCAGCCAAGCCGCGCTCGTGATTTCCTACGAGCAGTACTTC. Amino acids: CASSQAALVISYEQYF.

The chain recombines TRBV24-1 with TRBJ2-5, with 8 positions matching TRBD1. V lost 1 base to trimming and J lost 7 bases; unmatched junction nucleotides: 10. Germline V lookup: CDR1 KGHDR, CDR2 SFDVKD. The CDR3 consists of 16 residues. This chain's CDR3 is CATSDFGTGATGTQYF. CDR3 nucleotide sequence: TGTGCCACCAGTGATTTTGGGACAGGAGCGACAGGGACCCAGTACTTC.

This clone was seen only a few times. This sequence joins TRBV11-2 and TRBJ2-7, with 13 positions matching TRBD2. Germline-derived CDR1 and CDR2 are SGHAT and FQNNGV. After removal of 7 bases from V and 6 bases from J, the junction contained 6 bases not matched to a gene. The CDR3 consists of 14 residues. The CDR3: CASNLGTSGIEQYF. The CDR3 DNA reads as TGTGCCAGCAACCTGGGGACTAGCGGGATCGAGCAGTACTTC.

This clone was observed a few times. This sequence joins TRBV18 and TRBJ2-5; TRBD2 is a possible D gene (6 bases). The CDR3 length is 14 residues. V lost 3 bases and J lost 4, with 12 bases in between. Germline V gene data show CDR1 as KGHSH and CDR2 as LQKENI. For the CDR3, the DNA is TGTGCCAGCTCACCCGGGGCGGGAAGAGAGACCCAGTACTTC. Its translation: CASSPGAGRETQYF. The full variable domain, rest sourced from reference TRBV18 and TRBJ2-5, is NAGVMQNPRHLVRRRGQEARLRCSPMKGHSHVYWYRQLPEEGLKFMVYLQKENIIDESGMPKERFSAEFPKEGPSILRIQQVVRGDSAAYFCASSPGAGRETQYFGPGTRLLVL.